The 22 T cell receptor beta chains given below trace back to one sample, sequenced in a study of early stage breast cancer tumors. The assay was immunoSEQ multiplex PCR, and TCRdb's table has in-frame clones only and misses some. The table includes around 71,000 clones, 65% to 80% detected once. The sample comprised blood. The receptor set was obtained from a person between 55 and 70 years old with breast cancer.

V usage is TRBV28 and J usage is TRBJ2-7; TRBD2 might be the D (6 bases). The V gene lost 6 bases and the J gene lost 5 bases, with 14 bases spanning the gap. The CDR3 extends over 13 amino acids. The germline gives CDR1 MDHEN, CDR2 SYDVKM. CDR3: CASRLPGVNEQYF. The CDR3 coding sequence is TGTGCCAGCAGACTGCCGGGGGTAAACGAGCAGTACTTC. Full variable domain (missing parts from reference TRBV28 and TRBJ2-7): DVKVTQSSRYLVKRTGEKVFLECVQDMDHENMFWYRQDPGLGLRLIYFSYDVKMKEKGDIPEGYSVSREKKERFSLILESASTNQTSMYLCASRLPGVNEQYFGPGTRLTVT.

This chain joins TRBV6-1 and TRBJ2-2; 9 bases line up with TRBD1. This CDR3 region has 13 residues. The V segment lost 8 bases and the J segment 7 bases; nucleotides outside the gene matches: 5. Germline CDR1 and CDR2: MNHNS and SASEGT. CDR3 residues: CASGDRAVGELFF. For the CDR3, the DNA is TGTGCCAGCGGGGACAGGGCGGTCGGGGAGCTGTTTTTT.

V and J are TRBV4-1 and TRBJ2-3; TRBD1 agrees at 7 bases. Germline assignment: CDR1 MGHRA and CDR2 YSYEKL. Losses at the gene ends were 0 bases for V and 2 bases for J; bases not matched to a gene: 5. The CDR3 loop spans 16 amino acids. The CDR3: CASSQDVTGVTDTQYF. The DNA for the CDR3 is TGCGCCAGCAGCCAAGATGTAACAGGGGTCACAGATACGCAGTATTTT.

V is TRBV20-1 and J is TRBJ1-2, with a weak D call TRBD1 (5 bases). Germline V gives CDR1 DFQATT, CDR2 SNEGSKA (reference sequence). This CDR3 region has 11 residues. V lost 4 bases and J 5 bases, leaving 8 bases between the germline ends. In DNA, the CDR3 is TGCAGTGCTATCAGGGTGTATGGCTACACCTTC. This translates into CSAIRVYGYTF.

The chain links TRBV18 to TRBJ1-2, with a possible D match to TRBD1 (6 bases). Deletions cut 2 bases from V and 3 bases from J, with 10 bases between. This CDR3 comprises 14 residues. In germline, CDR1 is KGHSH, CDR2 LQKENI. CDR3 sequence reads: CASSPVSGDYGYTF. CDR3 bases: TGTGCCAGCTCACCAGTTTCAGGGGACTATGGCTACACCTTC.

This clone has just one count. The chain recombines TRBV6-5 with TRBJ2-1; D is ambiguous. V lost 2 bases to trimming and J lost 5 bases, with 7 bases between them. The germline CDR1 and CDR2 sequences are MNHEY and SVGAGI. This CDR3 spans 13 amino acids. In DNA form, the CDR3 reads TGTGCCAGCAGTTACCCGCTTAACAATGAGCAGTTCTTC. It translates to CASSYPLNNEQFF.

Only a few counts were recorded for this clone. The chain is built from TRBV4-3 and TRBJ2-7; D may correspond to TRBD1 or TRBD2 (8 bases each). V shed 0 bases and J shed 4 bases, with 19 bases lying between them. This CDR3 has 17 residues. Germline CDR1 and CDR2: LGHNA and YSLEER. CDR3 amino acids: CASSQDRIAGQVYEQYF. In DNA form, the CDR3 reads TGCGCCAGCAGCCAAGATAGAATAGCGGGACAGGTATACGAGCAGTACTTC.

The genes are TRBV18 and TRBJ2-1; TRBD2 matches at 14 bases. The J segment lost 5 bases and the V segment lost 3 bases, leaving 0 bases of the junction unmatched. The CDR3 is made up of 15 amino acids. Germline V lookup: CDR1 KGHSH, CDR2 LQKENI. Written as DNA, the CDR3 is TGTGCCAGCTCACCGACTAGCGGGAGGGACAATGAGCAGTTCTTC. Protein sequence: CASSPTSGRDNEQFF.

The chain uses TRBV30 and TRBJ1-1, with TRBD1 as a possible D gene (6 bases). CDR1 GTSNPN and CDR2 SVGIG come from the germline V gene (reference sequence). CDR3 size: 13 residues. The V gene lost 3 bases and the J gene lost 7 bases, with 15 bases spanning the gap. The CDR3 region is CAWRIQGPYEAFF. The CDR3 DNA reads TGTGCCTGGAGGATACAGGGTCCGTATGAAGCTTTCTTT.

This clone occurred a few times. The rearrangement uses TRBV28 and TRBJ2-7; TRBD1 agrees at 8 bases. The germline CDR1 and CDR2 sequences are MDHEN and SYDVKM. This CDR3 has 14 residues. With 5 bases clipped from V and 3 bases from J, the junction kept 6 bases outside the gene matches. CDR3 DNA sequence: TGTGCCAGCAGTCAGTGGACAGGGCTCTACGAGCAGTACTTC. It encodes CASSQWTGLYEQYF.

The chain is built from TRBV7-9 and TRBJ2-2, with D uncertain. This CDR3 has 13 residues. The V gene lost 4 bases and the J gene lost 1 base, with 4 bases spanning the gap. Germline V gene data show CDR1 as SEHNR and CDR2 as FQNEAQ (reference sequence). CDR3 in DNA: TGTGCCAGCAGCTCCGGGAACACCGGGGAGCTGTTTTTT. Protein sequence: CASSSGNTGELFF.

This chain joins TRBV2 and TRBJ1-3; weak D call: TRBD1 (6 bases). Looked up from germline, CDR1 is SNHLY and CDR2 is FYNNEI. Between the trimmed V and J ends, which lost 8 bases and 4 bases, there was a span of 18 bases. The CDR3 covers 15 residues. The CDR3 is CASAIEQGRGNTIYF. The DNA for the CDR3 is TGTGCCAGCGCTATCGAACAGGGACGGGGAAACACCATATATTTT.

The chain recombines TRBV5-1 with TRBJ2-7; the match to TRBD1 covers 10 bases. The CDR3 is made up of 15 amino acids. The germline CDR1 and CDR2 sequences are SGHRS and YFSETQ. V shed 2 bases and J 3 bases; nucleotides not matched to a gene: 5. The CDR3 region is CASSFSGTGDYEQYF. CDR3 bases: TGCGCCAGCAGCTTCTCCGGGACAGGGGACTACGAGCAGTACTTC.

The chain combines TRBV5-1 with TRBJ1-1; D might be TRBD1 (6 bases). The CDR3 covers 14 residues. CDR1 is SGHRS and CDR2 is YFSETQ in the germline V gene. Between the trimmed V and J ends, which lost 4 bases and 1 base, there was a span of 11 bases. CDR3 DNA sequence: TGCGCCAGCAGCCCCGGAGGGGGGAACACTGAAGCTTTCTTT. This codes for CASSPGGGNTEAFF.

This clone has only a few counts. The CDR3 DNA sequence: TGTGCCTGGAATAATCCACCCACTGAAGCTTTCTTT. It yields the protein CAWNNPPTEAFF. This chain links TRBV30 with TRBJ1-1, with D hard to call. V lost 4 bases and J lost 4, with 10 bases in between. CDR1 is GTSNPN, CDR2 SVGIG, per germline (reference sequence). The CDR3 runs to 12 residues.

CDR3 region: CASSSQRPTGPNDNEQFF. The CDR3 coding sequence is TGTGCCAGCAGCTCCCAAAGACCGACAGGTCCTAACGACAATGAGCAGTTCTTC. V gene TRBV7-8 combines with J gene TRBJ2-1; D may be TRBD1 (6 bases). The V and J ends lost 4 bases and 5 bases respectively, with 24 bases between them. The CDR3 has 18 amino acids. In germline, CDR1 is SGHVS, CDR2 FQNEAQ.

In its sample, this clone was seen once. The V call is TRBV6-6, the J call TRBJ2-7; D is unclear. V was cut by 4 bases and J by 8 bases, with 9 bases left in between. The CDR3 has 11 residues. Per the germline V gene, CDR1 is MNHNY and CDR2 is SVGAGI (reference sequence). The DNA for the CDR3 is TGTGCCAGCAGTTTAAGTTGGAAGCAGTACTTC. The encoded protein is CASSLSWKQYF.

The chain uses TRBV5-1 and TRBJ1-1, with 8 bases that match TRBD1. V lost 4 bases, J lost 4 bases, and 3 bases stayed unmatched. This CDR3 is built from 13 residues. Germline CDR1 SGHRS, CDR2 YFSETQ. CDR3 DNA: TGCGCCAGCAGCCGACAGGGGCGCACTGAAGCTTTCTTT. Protein sequence: CASSRQGRTEAFF.

This clone was recorded a few times. This chain connects TRBV19 to TRBJ2-7, with no clear D. Trimming took off 10 bases at V and 4 bases at J, with 17 bases between the two ends. CDR3 length equals 13 residues. Per the germline V gene, CDR1 is LNHDA and CDR2 is SQIVND (reference sequence). The CDR3 is CATAGRNGYEQYF. CDR3 coding DNA: TGTGCCACCGCCGGCAGGAATGGGTACGAGCAGTACTTC.

This clone was seen a handful of times. This chain joins TRBV27 and TRBJ2-3, with D perhaps matching TRBD1 (7 bases). The CDR3 loop spans 13 amino acids. CDR1 and CDR2 (germline): MNHEY, SMNVEV (reference sequence). The V end lost 3 bases, the J end lost 7 bases, and 11 bases lay between the germline ends. DNA for the CDR3: TGTGCCAGCAGTTTTGGAGGGGGCTATACGCAGTATTTT. The encoded protein is CASSFGGGYTQYF.

This clone has only one observation. The chain combines TRBV5-1 with TRBJ2-3; 9 bases align to TRBD1. V shed 3 bases and J 6 bases; nucleotides not matched to a gene: 5. This CDR3 region has 14 residues. Per germline, CDR1 SGHRS and CDR2 YFSETQ. CDR3 nucleotides: TGCGCCAGCAGCTCGGGGGACAGGGTGGATACGCAGTATTTT. Translation gives CASSSGDRVDTQYF.

In DNA form, the CDR3 reads TGTGCCAGCAGTTTCCGGGATAATTCACCCCTCCACTTT. Translated: CASSFRDNSPLHF. The gene calls are TRBV6-5 and TRBJ1-6; D not certain. The CDR3 extends over 13 amino acids. CDR1 MNHEY and CDR2 SVGAGI come from the germline V gene. V was trimmed by 4 bases and J by 5 bases, leaving 6 bases between them.